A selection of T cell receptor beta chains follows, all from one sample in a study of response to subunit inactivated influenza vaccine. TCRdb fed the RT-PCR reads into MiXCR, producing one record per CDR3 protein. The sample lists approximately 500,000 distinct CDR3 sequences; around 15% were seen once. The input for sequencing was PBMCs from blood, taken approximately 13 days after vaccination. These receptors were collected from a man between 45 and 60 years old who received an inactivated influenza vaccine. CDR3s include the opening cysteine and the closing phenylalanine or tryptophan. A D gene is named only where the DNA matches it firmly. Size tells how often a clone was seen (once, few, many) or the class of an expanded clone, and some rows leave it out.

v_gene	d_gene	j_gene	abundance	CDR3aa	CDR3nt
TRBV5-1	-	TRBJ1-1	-	CASSLAAGPEAFF	TGCGCCAGCAGCTTGGCCGCTGGACCTGAAGCTTTCTTT
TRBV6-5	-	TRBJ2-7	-	CASSYSGERAYEQYF	TGTGCCAGCAGTTACTCGGGCGAAAGGGCCTACGAGCAGTACTTC
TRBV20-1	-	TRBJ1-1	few	CSARESGWGSRPNTEAFF	TGCAGTGCTAGAGAAAGTGGGTGGGGGTCCCGGCCGAACACTGAAGCTTTCTTT
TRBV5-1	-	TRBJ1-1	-	CASSSSAGLNTEAFF	TGCGCCAGCAGCAGCAGTGCAGGCTTGAACACTGAAGCTTTCTTT
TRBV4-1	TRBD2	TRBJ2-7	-	CASSQVVAGGPSEQYF	TGCGCCAGCAGCCAAGTCGTAGCGGGGGGGCCCAGCGAGCAGTACTTC
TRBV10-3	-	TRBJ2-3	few	CAITETPSTDTQYF	TGTGCCATCACCGAGACACCTAGCACAGATACGCAGTATTTT
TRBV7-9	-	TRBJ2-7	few	CASSGARSPYEQYF	TGTGCCAGCAGCGGAGCCCGGAGTCCCTACGAGCAGTACTTC
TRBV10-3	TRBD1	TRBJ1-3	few	CAIRQIQGFGNTIYF	TGTGCCATCAGACAGATACAGGGGTTTGGAAACACCATATATTTT
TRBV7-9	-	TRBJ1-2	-	CASSLVWGADYGYTF	TGTGCCAGCAGCTTAGTTTGGGGGGCTGACTATGGCTACACCTTC
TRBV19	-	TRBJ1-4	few	CASSISSYSDEKLFF	TGTGCCAGTAGTATTTCAAGCTATTCGGATGAAAAACTGTTTTTT
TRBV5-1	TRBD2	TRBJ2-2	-	CASSLRTSGQNTGELFF	TGCGCCAGCAGCTTAAGGACTAGCGGGCAGAACACCGGGGAGCTGTTTTTT
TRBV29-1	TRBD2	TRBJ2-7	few	CSVEGLISGSLYEQYF	TGCAGCGTTGAAGGCCTCATTAGCGGGAGTTTATACGAGCAGTACTTC
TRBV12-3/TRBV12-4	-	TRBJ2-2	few	CASSWTVNTGELFF	TGTGCCAGCAGCTGGACAGTGAACACCGGGGAGCTGTTTTTT
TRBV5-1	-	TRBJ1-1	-	CASSPLFQGDTEAFF	TGCGCCAGCAGCCCACTCTTCCAGGGTGATACTGAAGCTTTCTTT
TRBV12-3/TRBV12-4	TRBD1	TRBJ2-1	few	CASSLDRGREQFF	TGTGCCAGCAGTTTGGACAGGGGACGTGAGCAGTTCTTC
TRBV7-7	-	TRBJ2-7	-	CASSEIGKTYEQYF	TGTGCTAGCAGCGAGATTGGGAAGACCTACGAGCAGTACTTC
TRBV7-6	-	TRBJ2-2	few	CASSLTDASTGELFF	TGTGCCAGCAGCTTGACAGATGCGTCTACCGGGGAGCTGTTTTTT
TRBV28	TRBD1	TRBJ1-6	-	CASSTTGVYNSPLHF	TGTGCCAGCAGTACGACAGGGGTCTATAATTCACCCCTCCACTTT